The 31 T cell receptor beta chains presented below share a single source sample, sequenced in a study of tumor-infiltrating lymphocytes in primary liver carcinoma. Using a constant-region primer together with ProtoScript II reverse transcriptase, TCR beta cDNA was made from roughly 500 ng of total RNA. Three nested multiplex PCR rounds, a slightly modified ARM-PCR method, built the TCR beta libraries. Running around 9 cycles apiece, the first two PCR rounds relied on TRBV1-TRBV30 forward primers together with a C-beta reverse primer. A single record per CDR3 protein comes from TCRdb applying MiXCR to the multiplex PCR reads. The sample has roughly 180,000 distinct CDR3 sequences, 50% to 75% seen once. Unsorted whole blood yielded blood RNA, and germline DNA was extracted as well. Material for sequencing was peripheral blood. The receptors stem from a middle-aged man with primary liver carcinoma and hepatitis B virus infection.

The CDR3 DNA reads TGTGCCAGCAGTTACTCCGCTAGCGGTAGAAGACGACTAAACTACAATGAGCAGTTCTTC. Amino acids: CASSYSASGRRRLNYNEQFF. The V gene is TRBV6-6, the J gene TRBJ2-1; 7 bases fit TRBD2. The CDR3 is 20 residues long. The germline V gene encodes CDR1 MNHNY and CDR2 SVGAGI (reference sequence). Trimming at V came to 0 bases and at J to 3 bases, leaving 17 bases not matched to a gene.

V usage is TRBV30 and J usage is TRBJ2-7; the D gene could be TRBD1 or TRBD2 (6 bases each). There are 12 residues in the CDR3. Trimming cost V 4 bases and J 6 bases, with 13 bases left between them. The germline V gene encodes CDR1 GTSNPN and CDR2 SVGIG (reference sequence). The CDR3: CAWKSQGGEQYF. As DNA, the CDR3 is TGTGCCTGGAAGTCACAGGGAGGCGAGCAGTACTTC.

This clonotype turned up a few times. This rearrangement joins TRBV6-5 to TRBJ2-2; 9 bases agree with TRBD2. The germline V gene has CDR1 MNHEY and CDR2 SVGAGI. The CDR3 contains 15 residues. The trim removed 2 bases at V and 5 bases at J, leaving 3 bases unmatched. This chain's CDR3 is CASSYATSGTGELFF. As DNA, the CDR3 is TGTGCCAGCAGTTACGCGACTAGCGGTACCGGGGAGCTGTTTTTT.

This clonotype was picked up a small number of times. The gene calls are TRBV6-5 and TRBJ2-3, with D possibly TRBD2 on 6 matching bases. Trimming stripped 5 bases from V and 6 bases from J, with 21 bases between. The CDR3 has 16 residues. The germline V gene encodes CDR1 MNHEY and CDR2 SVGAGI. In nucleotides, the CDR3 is TGTGCCAGCAGTCAGTCCATCTCTAGCGTTCACGATACGCAGTATTTT. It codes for CASSQSISSVHDTQYF.

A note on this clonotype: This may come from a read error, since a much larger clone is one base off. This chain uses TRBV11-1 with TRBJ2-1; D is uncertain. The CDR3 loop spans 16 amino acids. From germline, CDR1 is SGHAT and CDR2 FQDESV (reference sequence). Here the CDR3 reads CSSSPPPSSSYNEQFF. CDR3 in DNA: TGTTCCAGCAGCCCCCCCCCATCGAGCTCCTACAATGAGCAGTTCTTC. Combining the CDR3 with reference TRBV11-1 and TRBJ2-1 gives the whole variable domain EAEVAQSPRYKITEKSQAVAFWCDPISGHATLYWYRQILGQGPELLVQFQDESVVDDSQLPKDRFSAERLKGVDSTLKIQPAELGDSAMYLCSSSPPPSSSYNEQFFGPGTRLTVL.

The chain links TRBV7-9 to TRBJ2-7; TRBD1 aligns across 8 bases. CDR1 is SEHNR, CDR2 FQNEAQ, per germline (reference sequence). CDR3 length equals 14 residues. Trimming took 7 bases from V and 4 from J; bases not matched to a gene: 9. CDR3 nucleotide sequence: TGTGCCAGCACCACCCACAGGGGGGCATACGAGCAGTACTTC. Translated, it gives CASTTHRGAYEQYF.

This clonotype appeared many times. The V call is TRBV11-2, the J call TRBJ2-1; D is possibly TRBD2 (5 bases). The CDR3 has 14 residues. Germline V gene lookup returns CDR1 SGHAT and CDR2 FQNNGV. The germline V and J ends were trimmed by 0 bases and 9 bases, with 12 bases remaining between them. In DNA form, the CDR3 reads TGTGCCAGCAGCTTAGAAGGCCGCGGGCGTGAGCAGTTCTTC. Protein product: CASSLEGRGREQFF.

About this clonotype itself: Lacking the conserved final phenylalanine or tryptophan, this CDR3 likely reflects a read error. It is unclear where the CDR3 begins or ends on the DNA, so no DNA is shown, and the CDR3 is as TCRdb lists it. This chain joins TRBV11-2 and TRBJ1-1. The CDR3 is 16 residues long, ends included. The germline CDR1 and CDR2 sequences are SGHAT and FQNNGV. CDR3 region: CASSFSLPGLNTEALS.

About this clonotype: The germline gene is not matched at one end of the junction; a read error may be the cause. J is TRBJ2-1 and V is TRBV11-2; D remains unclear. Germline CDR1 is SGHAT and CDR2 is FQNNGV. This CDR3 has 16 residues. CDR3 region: CASSPQPGYLGNEQFF. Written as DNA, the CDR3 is TGCGCCAGCAGCCCCCAGCCAGGCTATCTGGGGAATGAGCAGTTCTTC.

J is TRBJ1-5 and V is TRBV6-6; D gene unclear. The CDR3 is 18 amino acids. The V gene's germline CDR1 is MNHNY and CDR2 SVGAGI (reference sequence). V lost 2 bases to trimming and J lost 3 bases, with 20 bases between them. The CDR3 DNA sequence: TGTGCCAGCAGTTACGGCAGTGACCGGGCCAGAGACAATCAGCCCCAGCATTTT. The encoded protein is CASSYGSDRARDNQPQHF.

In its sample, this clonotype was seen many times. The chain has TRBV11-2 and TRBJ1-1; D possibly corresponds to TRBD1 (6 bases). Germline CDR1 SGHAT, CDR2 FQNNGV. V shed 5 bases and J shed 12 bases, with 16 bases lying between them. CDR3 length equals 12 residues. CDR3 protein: CASSIDRITSFF. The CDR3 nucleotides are TGTGCCAGCAGCATTGACAGGATCACCTCTTTCTTT.

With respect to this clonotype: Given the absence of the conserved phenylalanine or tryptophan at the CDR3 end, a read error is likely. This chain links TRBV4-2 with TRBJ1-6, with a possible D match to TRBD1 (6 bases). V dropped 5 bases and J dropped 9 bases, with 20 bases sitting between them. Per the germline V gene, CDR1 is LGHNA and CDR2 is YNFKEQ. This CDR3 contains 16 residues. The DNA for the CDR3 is TGTGCCAGCAGCGAATCCCGAGGGGGGGCTTTTTCACCCCTCCACTGT. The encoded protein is CASSESRGGAFSPLHC.

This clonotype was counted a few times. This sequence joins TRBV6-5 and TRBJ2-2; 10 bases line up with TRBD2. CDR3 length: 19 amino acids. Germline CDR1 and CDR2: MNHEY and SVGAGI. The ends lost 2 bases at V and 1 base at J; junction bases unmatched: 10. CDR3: CASSYKYPSGRGNTGELFF. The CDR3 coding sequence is TGTGCCAGCAGTTACAAATACCCTAGCGGGAGAGGGAACACCGGGGAGCTGTTTTTT.

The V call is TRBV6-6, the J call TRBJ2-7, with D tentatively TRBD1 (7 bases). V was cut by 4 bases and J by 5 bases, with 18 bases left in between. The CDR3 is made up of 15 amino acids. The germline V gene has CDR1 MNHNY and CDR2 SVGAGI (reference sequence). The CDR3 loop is CASSSGAGGIHEQYF. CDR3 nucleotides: TGTGCCAGCAGTTCCGGGGCAGGGGGGATACACGAGCAGTACTTC.

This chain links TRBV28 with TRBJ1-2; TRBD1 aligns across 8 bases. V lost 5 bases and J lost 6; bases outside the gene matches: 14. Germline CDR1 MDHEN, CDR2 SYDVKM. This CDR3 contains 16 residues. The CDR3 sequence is CASSIAFAPGGDGYTF. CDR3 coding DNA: TGTGCCAGCAGTATAGCTTTCGCCCCAGGGGGCGATGGCTACACCTTC.

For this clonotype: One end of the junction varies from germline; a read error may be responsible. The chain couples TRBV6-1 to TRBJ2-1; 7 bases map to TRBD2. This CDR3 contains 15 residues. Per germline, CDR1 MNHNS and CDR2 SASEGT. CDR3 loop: CVSRMAGDSYNEQFF. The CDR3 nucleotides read TGTGTCAGCAGAATGGCGGGAGATTCCTACAATGAGCAGTTCTTC.

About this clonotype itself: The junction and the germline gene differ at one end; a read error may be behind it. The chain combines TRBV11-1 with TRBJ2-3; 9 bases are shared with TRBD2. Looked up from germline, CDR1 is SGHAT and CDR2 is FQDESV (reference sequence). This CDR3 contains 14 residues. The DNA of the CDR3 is TGTACCAGGAGCCTAGGGACTAGCTTAGATGCGCAGTATTTT. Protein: CTRSLGTSLDAQYF.

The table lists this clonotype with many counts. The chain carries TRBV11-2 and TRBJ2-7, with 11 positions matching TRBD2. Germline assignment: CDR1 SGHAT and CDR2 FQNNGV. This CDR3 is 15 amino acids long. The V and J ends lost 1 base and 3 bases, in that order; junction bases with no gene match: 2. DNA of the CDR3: TGTGCCAGCAGCTTAGTAACTAGCGGGAGCTACGAGCAGTACTTC. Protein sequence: CASSLVTSGSYEQYF. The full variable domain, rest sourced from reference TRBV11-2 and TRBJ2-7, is EAGVAQSPRYKIIEKRQSVAFWCNPISGHATLYWYQQILGQGPKLLIQFQNNGVVDDSQLPKDRFSAERLKGVDSTLKIQPAKLEDSAVYLCASSLVTSGSYEQYFGPGTRLTVT.

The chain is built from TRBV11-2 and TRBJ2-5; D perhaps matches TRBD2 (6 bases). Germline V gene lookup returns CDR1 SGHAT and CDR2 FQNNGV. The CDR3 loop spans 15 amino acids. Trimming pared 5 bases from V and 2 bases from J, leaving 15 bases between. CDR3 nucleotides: TGTGCCAGCAGCACAGGACATGGAGGGCAAGAGACCCAGTACTTC. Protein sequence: CASSTGHGGQETQYF.

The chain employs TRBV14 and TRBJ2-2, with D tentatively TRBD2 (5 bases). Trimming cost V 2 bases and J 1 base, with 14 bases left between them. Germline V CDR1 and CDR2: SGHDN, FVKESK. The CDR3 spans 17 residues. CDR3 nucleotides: TGTGCCAGCAGCCAACGTTGGCTAGCAGAGAACACCGGGGAGCTGTTTTTT. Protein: CASSQRWLAENTGELFF.

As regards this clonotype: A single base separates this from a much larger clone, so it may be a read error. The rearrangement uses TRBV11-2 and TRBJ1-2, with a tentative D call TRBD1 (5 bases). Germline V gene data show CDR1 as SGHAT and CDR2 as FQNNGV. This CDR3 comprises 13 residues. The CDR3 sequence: CASSWGEAYRYTF. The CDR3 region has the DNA TGTGCCAGCAGCTGGGGGGAGGCCTATCGCTACACCTTC. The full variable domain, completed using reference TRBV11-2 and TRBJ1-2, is EAGVAQSPRYKIIEKRQSVAFWCNPISGHATLYWYQQILGQGPKLLIQFQNNGVVDDSQLPKDRFSAERLKGVDSTLKIQPAKLEDSAVYLCASSWGEAYRYTFGSGTRLTVV.

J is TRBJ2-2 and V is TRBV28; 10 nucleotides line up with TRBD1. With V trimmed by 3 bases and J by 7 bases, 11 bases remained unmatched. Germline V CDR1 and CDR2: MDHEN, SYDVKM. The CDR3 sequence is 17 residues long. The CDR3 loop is CASSLGQGLIVGGELFF. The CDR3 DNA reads TGTGCCAGCAGTTTGGGACAGGGGTTAATTGTCGGCGGGGAGCTGTTTTTT.

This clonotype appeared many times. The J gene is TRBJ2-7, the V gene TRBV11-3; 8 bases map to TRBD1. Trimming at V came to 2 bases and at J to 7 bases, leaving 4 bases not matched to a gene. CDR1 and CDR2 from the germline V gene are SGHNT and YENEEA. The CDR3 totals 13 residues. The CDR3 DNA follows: TGTGCCAGCAGCTTACAGGGGGCGGAAGAGCAGTACTTC. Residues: CASSLQGAEEQYF.

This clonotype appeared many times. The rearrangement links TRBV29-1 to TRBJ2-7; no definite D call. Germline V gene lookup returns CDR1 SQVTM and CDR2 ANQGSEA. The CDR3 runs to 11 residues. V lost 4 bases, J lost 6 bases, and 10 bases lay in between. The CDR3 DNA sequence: TGCAGCGTTGCACCGATGGGCGAGCAGTACTTC. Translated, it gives CSVAPMGEQYF.

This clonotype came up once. The CDR3 is CASSLVAGETDTQYF. For the CDR3, the DNA is TGCGCCAGCAGCTTGGTAGCGGGAGAGACAGATACGCAGTATTTT. The chain has TRBV5-1 and TRBJ2-3; 9 nucleotides agree with TRBD2. The length of the CDR3 is 15 residues. J was trimmed by 3 bases and V by 0 bases; bases with no gene match: 2. CDR1 SGHRS and CDR2 YFSETQ come from the germline V gene.

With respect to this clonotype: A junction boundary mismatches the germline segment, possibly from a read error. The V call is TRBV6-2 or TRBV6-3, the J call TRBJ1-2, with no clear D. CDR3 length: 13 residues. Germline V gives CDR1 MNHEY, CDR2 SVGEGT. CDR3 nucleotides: TGTGCCAGCAGTTTCCAGGCCCTGTATGGCTGCACCTTC. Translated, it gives CASSFQALYGCTF.

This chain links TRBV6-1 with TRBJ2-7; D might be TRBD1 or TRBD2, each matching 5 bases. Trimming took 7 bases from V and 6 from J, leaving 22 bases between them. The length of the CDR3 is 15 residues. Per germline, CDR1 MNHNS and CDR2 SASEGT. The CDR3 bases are TGTGCCAGCAACCCGGCAGGGAAGATTGCGGGCGAGCAGTACTTC. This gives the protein CASNPAGKIAGEQYF.

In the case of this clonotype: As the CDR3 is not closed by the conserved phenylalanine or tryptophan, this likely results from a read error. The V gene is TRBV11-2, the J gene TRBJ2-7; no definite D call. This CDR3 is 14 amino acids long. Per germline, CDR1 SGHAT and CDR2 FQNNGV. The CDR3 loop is CGSSLTDEAYEQYL. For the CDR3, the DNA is TGTGGCAGCAGTTTAACCGACGAAGCCTACGAGCAGTACCTC.

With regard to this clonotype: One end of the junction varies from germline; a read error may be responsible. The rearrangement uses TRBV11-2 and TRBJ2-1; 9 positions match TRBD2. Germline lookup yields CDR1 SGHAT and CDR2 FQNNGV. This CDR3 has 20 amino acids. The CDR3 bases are TGTGCCAACAGCTTAGATTGGTGTAGCGGGAGATCCCAAAGCTACAATGAGCAGTTCTTC. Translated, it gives CANSLDWCSGRSQSYNEQFF.

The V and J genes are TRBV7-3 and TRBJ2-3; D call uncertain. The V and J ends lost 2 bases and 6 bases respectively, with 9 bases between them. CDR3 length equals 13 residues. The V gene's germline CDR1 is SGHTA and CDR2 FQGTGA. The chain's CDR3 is CASSLSPVDTQYF. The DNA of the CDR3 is TGTGCCAGCAGCTTATCTCCTGTGGATACGCAGTATTTT. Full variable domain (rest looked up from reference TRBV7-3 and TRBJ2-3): GAGVSQTPSNKVTEKGKYVELRCDPISGHTALYWYRQSLGQGPEFLIYFQGTGAADDSGLPNDRFFAVRPEGSVSTLKIQRTERGDSAVYLCASSLSPVDTQYFGPGTRLTVL.

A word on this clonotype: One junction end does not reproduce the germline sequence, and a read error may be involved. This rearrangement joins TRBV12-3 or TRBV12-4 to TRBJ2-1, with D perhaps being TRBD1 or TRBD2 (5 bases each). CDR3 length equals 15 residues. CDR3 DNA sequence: TGTGCCAGCAGTCTAGCAGGGAATATCTACAATGAGCAGTTCTTC. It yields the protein CASSLAGNIYNEQFF.